The 26 T cell receptor beta chains below were found in one sample sequenced in a study of blood T cell repertoires in COVID-19. Only in-frame clones appear in the TCRdb table, and some are missing; sequencing was by immunoSEQ multiplex PCR. Of roughly 170,000 clones listed, roughly 90% are singletons. Material for sequencing was peripheral blood. These receptors were collected from a man aged 65 to 79 with active or convalescent COVID-19.

The chain uses TRBV10-3 and TRBJ2-7; 13 bases align to TRBD2. CDR1 is ENHRY, CDR2 SYGVKD, per germline. V lost 8 bases to trimming and J lost 5 bases; unmatched junction nucleotides: 6. The CDR3 loop spans 14 amino acids. This CDR3 is CAIRGLAGAHEQYF. CDR3 DNA: TGTGCCATCCGAGGACTAGCGGGAGCCCACGAGCAGTACTTC.

This rearrangement joins TRBV4-3 to TRBJ1-2; D is unclear. Deletions cut 0 bases from V and 7 bases from J, with 9 bases between. Germline-derived CDR1 and CDR2 are LGHNA and YSLEER. The CDR3 loop spans 13 amino acids. CDR3 coding DNA: TGCGCCAGCAGCCAAGAAACAAACAGTGGCTACACCTTC. Translating gives CASSQETNSGYTF.

This chain joins TRBV7-2 and TRBJ1-6, with D possibly TRBD1 on 5 matching bases. CDR1 and CDR2 (germline): SGHTA, FQGNSA. The CDR3 has 15 amino acids. Trimming took off 5 bases at V and 7 bases at J, with 15 bases between the two ends. The CDR3 sequence is CASSQGEGRNSPLHF. The CDR3 DNA is TGTGCCAGCAGCCAAGGGGAGGGACGCAATTCACCCCTCCACTTT.

This rearrangement joins TRBV27 to TRBJ2-3; D possibly corresponds to TRBD2 (5 bases). V was clipped by 3 bases and J by 7 bases, with 8 bases between them. From germline, CDR1 is MNHEY and CDR2 SMNVEV (reference sequence). The CDR3 consists of 12 residues. DNA for the CDR3: TGTGCCAGCAGTTTCCTCGGGAATACGCAGTATTTT. This translates into CASSFLGNTQYF.

This chain connects TRBV18 to TRBJ2-1; 13 bases agree with TRBD2. Germline V gives CDR1 KGHSH, CDR2 LQKENI. The CDR3 runs 15 residues. V lost 3 bases, J lost 7 bases, and 3 bases stayed unmatched. In DNA, the CDR3 is TGTGCCAGCTCACCCGGACTAGCGGGAGCAAATGAGCAGTTCTTC. This gives the protein CASSPGLAGANEQFF.

The V and J genes are TRBV28 and TRBJ1-4, with D tentatively TRBD1 (6 bases). The V end lost 5 bases, the J end lost 14 bases, and 15 bases lay between the germline ends. Germline-derived CDR1 and CDR2 are MDHEN and SYDVKM. CDR3 length: 12 residues. CDR3 sequence: CASSPGQLGLFF. The CDR3 DNA reads TGTGCCAGCAGTCCAGGACAGCTTGGGCTGTTTTTT.

The CDR3 spells CASSSGAGVGQPQHF. Here the CDR3 DNA reads TGCGCCAGCAGCTCGGGGGCGGGGGTCGGTCAGCCCCAGCATTTT. J is TRBJ1-5 and V is TRBV5-1, with D perhaps TRBD1 (6 bases). The germline gives CDR1 SGHRS, CDR2 YFSETQ. Trimming took 3 bases from V and 6 from J, leaving 16 bases between them. The length of the CDR3 is 15 residues.

The chain employs TRBV5-4 and TRBJ2-7; TRBD2 might be the D (6 bases). V was clipped by 1 base and J by 1 base, with 18 bases between them. CDR1 is SGHNT, CDR2 YYREEE, per germline (reference sequence). The CDR3 has 17 amino acids. This CDR3 is CASSLLLGGEMSYEQYF. The CDR3 DNA sequence: TGTGCCAGCAGCTTGCTCCTCGGAGGGGAGATGTCCTACGAGCAGTACTTC.

This rearrangement joins TRBV29-1 to TRBJ1-4; weak D call: TRBD1 (5 bases). V lost 4 bases to trimming and J lost 0 bases, with 9 bases between them. Germline lookup yields CDR1 SQVTM and CDR2 ANQGSEA. There are 14 residues in the CDR3. This CDR3 is CSVGGETTNEKLFF. The CDR3, as DNA: TGCAGCGTTGGGGGCGAAACAACTAATGAAAAACTGTTTTTT. Looking up the rest from reference TRBV29-1 and TRBJ1-4 gives the full variable domain: SAVISQKPSRDICQRGTSLTIQCQVDSQVTMMFWYRQQPGQSLTLIATANQGSEATYESGFVIDKFPISRPNLTFSTLTVSNMSPEDSSIYLCSVGGETTNEKLFFGSGTQLSVL.

The chain links TRBV5-1 to TRBJ2-5; TRBD2 agrees at 9 bases. The CDR3 totals 13 residues. Germline loops: CDR1 SGHRS, CDR2 YFSETQ. J gave up 3 bases and V 7 bases, and 4 bases lay outside the gene matches. The CDR3 spells CASRSGGEETQYF. The DNA for the CDR3 is TGCGCCAGCCGTAGCGGGGGCGAAGAGACCCAGTACTTC.

This chain connects TRBV5-5 to TRBJ2-2; D is unclear. CDR3 size: 16 residues. V dropped 1 base and J dropped 1 base, with 11 bases sitting between them. Germline V gene lookup returns CDR1 SGHKS and CDR2 YYEKEE (reference sequence). The CDR3 sequence is CASSLWAEVNTGELFF. The CDR3 nucleotides are TGTGCCAGCAGCTTGTGGGCAGAAGTGAACACCGGGGAGCTGTTTTTT.

The chain has TRBV27 and TRBJ2-1, with 16 nucleotides matching TRBD2. Germline V CDR1 and CDR2: MNHEY, SMNVEV (reference sequence). V was pared by 5 bases and J by 4 bases, with 8 bases of the junction left unmatched. The length of the CDR3 is 18 residues. The chain's CDR3 is CASSMGTSGRAPYNEQFF. CDR3 bases: TGTGCCAGCAGTATGGGGACTAGCGGGAGGGCCCCGTACAATGAGCAGTTCTTC.

This rearrangement joins TRBV2 to TRBJ1-2; the D gene is possibly TRBD1 (5 bases). Trimming took 8 bases from V and 4 from J, leaving 17 bases between them. Germline V gene data show CDR1 as SNHLY and CDR2 as FYNNEI. This CDR3 spans 14 amino acids. This chain's CDR3 is CASAIGQNFYGYTF. For the CDR3, the DNA is TGTGCCAGCGCAATTGGACAAAACTTCTATGGCTACACCTTC.

The chain has TRBV18 and TRBJ2-1; possible D gene TRBD2, 5 bases. Germline V lookup: CDR1 KGHSH, CDR2 LQKENI. The V gene lost 0 bases and the J gene lost 6 bases, with 21 bases spanning the gap. The CDR3 has 18 amino acids. CDR3 amino acids: CASSPPPFGGWETNEQFF. CDR3 bases: TGTGCCAGCTCACCACCACCTTTTGGCGGGTGGGAAACCAATGAGCAGTTCTTC.

The V gene is TRBV7-2, the J gene TRBJ2-7; 7 positions match TRBD2. Germline trimming cut 3 bases from V and 3 bases from J; bases unmatched to any gene: 5. The CDR3 runs 14 residues. The V gene's germline CDR1 is SGHTA and CDR2 FQGNSA. The CDR3 nucleotides read TGTGCCAGCAGCTTGGGAGGGGCCGGCTACGAGCAGTACTTC. Its protein product is CASSLGGAGYEQYF.

The chain joins TRBV11-2 to TRBJ2-7; D perhaps matches TRBD1 (6 bases). The CDR3 sequence is 15 residues long. Germline CDR1 and CDR2: SGHAT and FQNNGV. V lost 7 bases and J 2 bases, leaving 18 bases between the germline ends. CDR3 in DNA: TGTGCCAGCACCCAGATCCAGGGGCGCCCCTACGAGCAGTACTTC. Translated, it gives CASTQIQGRPYEQYF.

The chain combines TRBV28 with TRBJ1-2, with D unclear. The V end lost 5 bases, the J end lost 4 bases, and 20 bases lay between the germline ends. CDR3 length equals 16 residues. CDR1 is MDHEN, CDR2 SYDVKM, per germline. CDR3 DNA: TGTGCCAGCAGTCCGGGAACCGGGCCCAGGAGCTATGGCTACACCTTC. As protein: CASSPGTGPRSYGYTF.

This clone showed up just once. The same CDR3 also results from other DNA sequences found in this sample. This rearrangement joins TRBV5-1 to TRBJ1-5; D is unclear. CDR1 and CDR2 from the germline V gene are SGHRS and YFSETQ. Trimming took 0 bases from V and 5 from J, leaving 6 bases between them. The CDR3 loop spans 13 amino acids. CDR3 sequence: CASSLDRDQPQHF. In DNA form, the CDR3 reads TGCGCCAGCAGCTTGGATCGGGATCAGCCCCAGCATTTT.

This clone was seen just once. J is TRBJ1-6 and V is TRBV5-5; unclear D gene. This CDR3 comprises 13 residues. Germline V gene lookup returns CDR1 SGHKS and CDR2 YYEKEE (reference sequence). The V and J ends lost 1 base and 5 bases respectively, with 4 bases between them. The CDR3 DNA reads TGTGCCAGCAGCTTGCCTAATAATTCACCCCTCCACTTT. It is translated as CASSLPNNSPLHF.

The chain has TRBV27 and TRBJ1-2; TRBD1 aligns across 7 bases. Germline V gives CDR1 MNHEY, CDR2 SMNVEV (reference sequence). V gave up 5 bases and J gave up 6 bases; unmatched junction bases: 12. The CDR3 has 15 residues. In DNA, the CDR3 is TGTGCCAGCAGTAGCCACAGGGGATCATACGATGGCTACACCTTC. It yields the protein CASSSHRGSYDGYTF.

The chain employs TRBV19 and TRBJ2-3; a weak D match, TRBD2 (6 bases). This CDR3 region has 12 residues. Germline V gene data show CDR1 as LNHDA and CDR2 as SQIVND (reference sequence). V lost 11 bases to trimming and J lost 2 bases, with 11 bases between them. The CDR3 DNA sequence: TGTGCCTTGGGGGGTCCCACAGATACGCAGTATTTT. Amino acids: CALGGPTDTQYF. Supplemented by reference TRBV19 and TRBJ2-3, the full variable domain reads DGGITQSPKYLFRKEGQNVTLSCEQNLNHDAMYWYRQDPGQGLRLIYYSQIVNDFQKGDIAEGYSVSREKKESFPLTVTSAQKNPTAFYLCALGGPTDTQYFGPGTRLTVL.

Only one count was recorded for this clone. The V gene is TRBV2, the J gene TRBJ1-1; D gene ambiguous. Germline CDR1 SNHLY, CDR2 FYNNEI. Trimming took 4 bases from V and 5 from J, leaving 14 bases between them. The CDR3 consists of 14 residues. In nucleotides, the CDR3 is TGTGCCAGCAGTGGTAACAGAGGCGGGACTGAAGCTTTCTTT. Its protein product is CASSGNRGGTEAFF.

The rearrangement links TRBV9 to TRBJ2-2, with 11 bases matching TRBD1. The CDR3 sequence is 15 residues long. From germline, CDR1 is SGDLS and CDR2 YYNGEE. Germline trimming cut 3 bases from V and 4 bases from J; bases unmatched to any gene: 2. The CDR3 sequence is CASSAGQGGTGELFF. CDR3 in DNA: TGTGCCAGCAGCGCGGGACAGGGGGGCACCGGGGAGCTGTTTTTT.

The V and J genes are TRBV7-2 and TRBJ1-1, with TRBD1 matching over 7 bases. With 5 bases clipped from V and 5 bases from J, the junction kept 11 bases outside the gene matches. This CDR3 is 15 amino acids long. The V gene's germline CDR1 is SGHTA and CDR2 FQGNSA. The CDR3 nucleotides read TGTGCCAGCAGCGCCTCAGGGGGACCGGGAACTGAAGCTTTCTTT. It specifies CASSASGGPGTEAFF.

The chain uses TRBV6-1 and TRBJ1-5, with TRBD1 matching 7 bases. The CDR3 is 15 residues long. The V gene's germline CDR1 is MNHNS and CDR2 SASEGT. Trimming cost V 1 base and J 5 bases; bases outside gene matches: 5. The CDR3 protein is CASSEVGDRYQPQHF. The CDR3 DNA sequence: TGTGCCAGCAGTGAAGTGGGGGACAGATATCAGCCCCAGCATTTT.

The J gene is TRBJ2-1, the V gene TRBV18; perhaps TRBD1 as D (6 bases). Trimming stripped 3 bases from V and 0 bases from J, with 12 bases between. Germline lookup yields CDR1 KGHSH and CDR2 LQKENI. CDR3 length: 16 amino acids. CDR3 sequence reads: CASSPPGTSSYNEQFF. Here the CDR3 DNA reads TGTGCCAGCTCACCCCCGGGGACAAGCTCCTACAATGAGCAGTTCTTC.